The 3 T cell receptor beta chains given below trace back to one sample, sequenced in a study of cytomegalovirus exposure and HLA in healthy donors. Use of 60 Vbeta and 13 Jbeta primers characterized the PCR. Libraries were prepared by immunoSEQ multiplex PCR; TCRdb keeps only in-frame clonotypes and omits some of them. The sample has some 130,000 clones, nearly 80% seen once. Sequenced input: PBMCs. All receptors come from a male donor in good health and CMV-seronegative.

The chain links TRBV27 to TRBJ2-3; 7 nucleotides align to TRBD1. CDR1 is MNHEY, CDR2 SMNVEV, per germline (reference sequence). J was trimmed by 5 bases and V by 3 bases; bases with no gene match: 8. This CDR3 is 15 amino acids long. CDR3 sequence: CASSFVQGQGDTQYF. CDR3 nucleotide sequence: TGTGCCAGCAGTTTCGTACAGGGGCAGGGAGATACGCAGTATTTT.

The V call is TRBV7-9, the J call TRBJ2-1; TRBD2 might be the D (6 bases). Trimming shortened V by 5 bases and J by 5 bases, and 19 bases separated the two germline ends. This CDR3 region has 16 residues. Looked up from germline, CDR1 is SEHNR and CDR2 is FQNEAQ (reference sequence). The CDR3 DNA reads TGTGCCAGCAGCCCGGGGGTGGGGGGTTCCCACAATGAGCAGTTCTTC. It specifies CASSPGVGGSHNEQFF.

In this sample, this clone turned up once. This chain connects TRBV5-6 to TRBJ2-7, with D perhaps TRBD2 (6 bases). This CDR3 contains 15 residues. CDR1 and CDR2 (germline): SGHDT, YYEEEE. The V gene lost 4 bases and the J gene lost 0 bases, with 14 bases spanning the gap. In DNA form, the CDR3 reads TGTGCCAGCAGCGGGGGGATAGGCACCTCCTACGAGCAGTACTTC. Protein sequence: CASSGGIGTSYEQYF.